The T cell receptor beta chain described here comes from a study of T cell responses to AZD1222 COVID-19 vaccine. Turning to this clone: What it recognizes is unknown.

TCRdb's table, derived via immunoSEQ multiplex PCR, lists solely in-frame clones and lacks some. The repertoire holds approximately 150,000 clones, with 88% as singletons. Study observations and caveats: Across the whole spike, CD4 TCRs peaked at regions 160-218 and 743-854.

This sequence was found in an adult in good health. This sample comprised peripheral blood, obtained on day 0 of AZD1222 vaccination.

The CDR3: CAWSKDRRDGYTF. DNA of the CDR3: TGTGCCTGGAGTAAAGACAGGCGGGACGGCTACACCTTC. The V and J genes are TRBV30 and TRBJ1-2, with D perhaps matching TRBD1 (6 bases). CDR1 and CDR2 from the germline V gene are GTSNPN and SVGIG (reference sequence). V was pared by 2 bases and J by 8 bases, with 15 bases between. This CDR3 spans 13 amino acids.